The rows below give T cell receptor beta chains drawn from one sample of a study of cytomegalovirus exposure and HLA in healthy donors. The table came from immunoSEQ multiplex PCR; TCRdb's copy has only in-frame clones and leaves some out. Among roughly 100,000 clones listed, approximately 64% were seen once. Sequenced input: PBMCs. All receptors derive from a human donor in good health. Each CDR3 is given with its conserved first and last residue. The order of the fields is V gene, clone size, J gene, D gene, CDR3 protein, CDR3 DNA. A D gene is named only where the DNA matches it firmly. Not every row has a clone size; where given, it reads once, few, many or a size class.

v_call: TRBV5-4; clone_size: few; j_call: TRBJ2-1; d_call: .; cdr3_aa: CASSLYGANINNEQFF; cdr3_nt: TGTGCCAGCAGCTTGTATGGGGCAAACATTAACAATGAGCAGTTCTTC
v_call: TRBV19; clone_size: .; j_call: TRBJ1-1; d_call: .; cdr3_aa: CASRTATEAFF; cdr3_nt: TGTGCCAGTAGGACAGCCACTGAAGCTTTCTTT
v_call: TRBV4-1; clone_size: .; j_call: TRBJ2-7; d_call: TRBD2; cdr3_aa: CASSQFGREGDYEQYF; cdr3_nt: TGCGCCAGCAGCCAATTTGGTCGGGAGGGCGACTACGAGCAGTACTTC
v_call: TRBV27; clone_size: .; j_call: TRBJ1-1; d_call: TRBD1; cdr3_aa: CASSSTGVGTEAFF; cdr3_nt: TGTGCCAGCAGTTCGACAGGGGTGGGCACTGAAGCTTTCTTT
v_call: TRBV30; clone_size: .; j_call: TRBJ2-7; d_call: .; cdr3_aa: CASTISPSSYEQYF; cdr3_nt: TGTGCCTCCACAATTTCACCAAGCTCCTACGAGCAGTACTTC
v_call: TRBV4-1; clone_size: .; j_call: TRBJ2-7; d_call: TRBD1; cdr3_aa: CASSHPGQGIYEQYF; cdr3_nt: TGCGCCAGCAGCCACCCGGGACAGGGGATCTACGAGCAGTACTTC
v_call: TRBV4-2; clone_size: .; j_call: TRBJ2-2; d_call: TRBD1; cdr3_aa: CASSPGDRAYTGELFF; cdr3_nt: TGTGCCAGCAGCCCAGGGGACAGGGCTTACACCGGGGAGCTGTTTTTT
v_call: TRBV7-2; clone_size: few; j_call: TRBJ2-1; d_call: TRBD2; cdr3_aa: CASSPGLAGNNEQFF; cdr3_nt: TGTGCCAGCAGCCCGGGACTAGCGGGCAACAATGAGCAGTTCTTC
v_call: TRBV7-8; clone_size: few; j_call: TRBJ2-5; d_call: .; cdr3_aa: CASSSREGSEETQYF; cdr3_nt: TGTGCCAGCAGCTCCCGTGAGGGTAGCGAAGAGACCCAGTACTTC
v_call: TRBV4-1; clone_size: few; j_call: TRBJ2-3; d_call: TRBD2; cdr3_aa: CASSNGGRAPDTQYF; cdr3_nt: TGCGCCAGCAGTAATGGCGGGAGGGCCCCAGATACGCAGTATTTT
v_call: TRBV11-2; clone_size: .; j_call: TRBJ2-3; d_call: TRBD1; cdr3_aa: CASSIPTGGGDTQYF; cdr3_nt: TGTGCCAGCAGCATCCCGACAGGGGGAGGAGATACGCAGTATTTT
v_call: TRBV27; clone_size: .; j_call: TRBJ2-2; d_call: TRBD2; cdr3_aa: CASRLNSLAGDGELFF; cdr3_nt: TGTGCCAGCAGGCTCAACTCCCTAGCGGGAGACGGGGAGCTGTTTTTT
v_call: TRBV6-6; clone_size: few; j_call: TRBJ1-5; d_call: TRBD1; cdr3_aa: CASNLGQGDQPQHF; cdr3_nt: TGTGCCAGCAACCTAGGACAGGGCGATCAGCCCCAGCATTTT
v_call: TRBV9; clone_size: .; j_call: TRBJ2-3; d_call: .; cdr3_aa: CASGGEPPLATDTQYF; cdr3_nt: TGTGCCAGCGGAGGGGAGCCTCCTTTAGCCACAGATACGCAGTATTTT
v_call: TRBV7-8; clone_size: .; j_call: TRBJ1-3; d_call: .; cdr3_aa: CASSLDRFSGNTIYF; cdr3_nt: TGTGCCAGCAGCTTAGACAGGTTCTCTGGAAACACCATATATTTT
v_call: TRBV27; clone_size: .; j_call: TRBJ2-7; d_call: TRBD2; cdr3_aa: CASSHQGLAGGRKTYEQYF; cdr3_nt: TGTGCCAGCAGTCACCAGGGACTAGCGGGAGGCCGGAAAACCTACGAGCAGTACTTC
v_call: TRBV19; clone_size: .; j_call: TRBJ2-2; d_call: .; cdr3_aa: CASSIDSSGTWAGELFF; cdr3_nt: TGTGCCAGTAGTATCGACAGTAGCGGTACGTGGGCCGGGGAGCTGTTTTTT
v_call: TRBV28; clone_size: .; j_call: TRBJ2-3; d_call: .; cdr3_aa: CASSPDRTSTDTQYF; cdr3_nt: TGTGCCAGCAGCCCAGACAGAACTAGCACAGATACGCAGTATTTT
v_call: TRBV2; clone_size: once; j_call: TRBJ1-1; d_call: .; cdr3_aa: CASSDVGGSSAFF; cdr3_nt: TGTGCCAGCAGTGATGTCGGGGGGAGTTCGGCTTTCTTT
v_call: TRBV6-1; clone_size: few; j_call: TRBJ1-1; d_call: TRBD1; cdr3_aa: CASSDRQGDTEAFF; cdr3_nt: TGTGCCAGCAGTGATAGACAGGGGGACACTGAAGCTTTCTTT
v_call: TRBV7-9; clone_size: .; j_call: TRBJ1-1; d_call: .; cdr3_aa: CASSFTGSTEAFF; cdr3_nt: TGTGCCAGCAGCTTCACAGGGAGCACTGAAGCTTTCTTT
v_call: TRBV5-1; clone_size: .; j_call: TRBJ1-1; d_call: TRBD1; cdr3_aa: CASSLKTDRGLIGTEAFF; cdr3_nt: TGCGCCAGCAGCTTGAAGACAGACAGGGGGCTAATCGGAACTGAAGCTTTCTTT
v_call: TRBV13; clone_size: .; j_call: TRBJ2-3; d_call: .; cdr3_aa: CASSLGWTPHSF; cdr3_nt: TGTGCCAGCAGCTTAGGATGGACTCCACATAGTTTT
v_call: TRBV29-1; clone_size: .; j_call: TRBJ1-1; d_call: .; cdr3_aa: CSVPRGGSGTEAFF; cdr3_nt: TGCAGCGTCCCCAGGGGAGGGTCTGGGACTGAAGCTTTCTTT
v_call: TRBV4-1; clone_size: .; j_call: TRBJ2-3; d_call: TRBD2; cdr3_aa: CASSHHRTSGNLADTQYF; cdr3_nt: TGCGCCAGCAGCCACCACAGGACTAGCGGGAATTTGGCAGATACGCAGTATTTT
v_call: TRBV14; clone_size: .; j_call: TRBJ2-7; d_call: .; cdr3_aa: CASSVTGYYEQYF; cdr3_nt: TGTGCCAGCAGCGTTACAGGATACTACGAGCAGTACTTC
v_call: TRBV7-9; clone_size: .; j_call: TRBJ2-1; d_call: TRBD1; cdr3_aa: CASSLQKGQGEDNEQFF; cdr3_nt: TGTGCCAGCAGCTTACAGAAGGGACAGGGAGAAGACAATGAGCAGTTCTTC
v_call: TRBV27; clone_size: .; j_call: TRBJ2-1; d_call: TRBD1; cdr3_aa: CASSPDRGDYNEQFF; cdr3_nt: TGTGCCAGCAGTCCGGACAGGGGGGATTACAATGAGCAGTTCTTC
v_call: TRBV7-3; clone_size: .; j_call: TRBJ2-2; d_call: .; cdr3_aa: CASRLDRSTGELFF; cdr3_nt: TGTGCCAGCAGATTAGACAGGAGCACCGGGGAGCTGTTTTTT
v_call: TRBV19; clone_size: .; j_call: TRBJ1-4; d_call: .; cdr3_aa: CASRPRGSVGEKLFF; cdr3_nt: TGTGCCAGTAGGCCACGTGGGAGTGTTGGTGAAAAACTGTTTTTT
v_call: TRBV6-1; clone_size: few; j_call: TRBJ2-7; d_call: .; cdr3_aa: CASRDYRGNSYEQYF; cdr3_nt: TGTGCCAGCAGGGACTACAGGGGAAACTCCTACGAGCAGTACTTC
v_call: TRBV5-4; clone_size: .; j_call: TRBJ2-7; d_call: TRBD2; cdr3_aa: CASSQGLRDHEQYF; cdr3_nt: TGTGCCAGCAGCCAGGGACTACGGGATCACGAGCAGTACTTC
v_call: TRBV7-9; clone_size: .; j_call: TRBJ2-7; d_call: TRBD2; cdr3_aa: CASSLDLAELGKQYF; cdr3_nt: TGTGCCAGCAGCTTAGACCTAGCGGAACTCGGGAAGCAGTACTTC
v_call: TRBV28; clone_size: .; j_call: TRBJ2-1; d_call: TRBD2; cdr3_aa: CASSTTPEWEPRTSGSPNEQFF; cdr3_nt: TGTGCCAGCAGCACCACCCCAGAGTGGGAGCCCCGGACTAGCGGGAGTCCCAATGAGCAGTTCTTC
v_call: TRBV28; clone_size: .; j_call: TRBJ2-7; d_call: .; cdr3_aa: CASSLVPYEQYF; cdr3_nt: TGTGCCAGCAGTTTAGTCCCTTACGAGCAGTACTTC
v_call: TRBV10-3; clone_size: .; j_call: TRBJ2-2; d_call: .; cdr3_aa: CAISFTGELFF; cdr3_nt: TGTGCCATCAGTTTCACAGGGGAGCTGTTTTTT
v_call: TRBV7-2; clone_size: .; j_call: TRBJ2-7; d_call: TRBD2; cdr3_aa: CASSLGGGLAGSYEQYF; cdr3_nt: TGTGCCAGCAGCTTAGGAGGGGGGCTAGCGGGCTCCTACGAGCAGTACTTC
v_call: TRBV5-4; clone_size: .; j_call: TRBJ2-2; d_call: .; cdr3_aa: CASSLLRGSERSGELFF; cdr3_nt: TGTGCCAGCAGCTTGTTACGTGGTTCTGAGCGCTCCGGGGAGCTGTTTTTT
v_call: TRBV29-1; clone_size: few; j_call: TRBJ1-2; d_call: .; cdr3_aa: CSVEDLFETGRENYDYTF; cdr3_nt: TGCAGCGTTGAAGATCTTTTCGAGACAGGAAGGGAAAACTATGACTACACCTTC
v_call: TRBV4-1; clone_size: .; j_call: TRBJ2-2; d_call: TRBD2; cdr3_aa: CASSQGLAGGPNTLNTGELFF; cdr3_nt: TGCGCCAGCAGCCAAGGACTAGCGGGAGGGCCTAATACCTTGAACACCGGGGAGCTGTTTTTT
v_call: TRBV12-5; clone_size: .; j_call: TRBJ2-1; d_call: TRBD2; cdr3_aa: CASGPGGRSYNEQFF; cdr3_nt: TGTGCTAGTGGACCGGGGGGACGCTCCTACAATGAGCAGTTCTTC
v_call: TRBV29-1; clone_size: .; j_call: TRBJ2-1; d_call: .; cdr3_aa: CSVELASYNEQFF; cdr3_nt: TGCAGCGTTGAACTAGCGTCTTACAATGAGCAGTTCTTC
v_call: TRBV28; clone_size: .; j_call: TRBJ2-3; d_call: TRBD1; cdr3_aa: CASTPWRQGNVDTQYF; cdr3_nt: TGTGCCAGCACCCCCTGGAGACAGGGAAACGTAGATACGCAGTATTTT
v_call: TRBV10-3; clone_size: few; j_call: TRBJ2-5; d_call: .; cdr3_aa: CAISERGETQYF; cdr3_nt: TGTGCCATCAGTGAGCGGGGAGAGACCCAGTACTTC
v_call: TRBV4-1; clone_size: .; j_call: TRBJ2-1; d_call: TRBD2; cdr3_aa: CASSLFPTLTSGYNEQFF; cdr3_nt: TGCGCCAGCAGCCTCTTCCCGACGCTCACTAGCGGCTACAATGAGCAGTTCTTC
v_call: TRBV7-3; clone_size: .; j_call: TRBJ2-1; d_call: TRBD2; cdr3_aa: CASSTGGLAGNNEQFF; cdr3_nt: TGTGCCAGCAGCACGGGGGGACTAGCGGGAAACAATGAGCAGTTCTTC